This T cell receptor (beta chain) was found in a study of sequential checkpoint blockade in melanoma. Study as a whole: Arm A got nivolumab then ipilimumab; arm B the reverse, 1:1. Maintenance nivolumab came after either treatment sequence.

A single count supports this clone. The table came from immunoSEQ multiplex PCR; TCRdb's copy has only in-frame clones and leaves some out. This sample has 25,000 to 35,000 clones, with nearly 85% found just once. As to treatment: randomized to nivolumab then ipilimumab (arm A) or the reverse (arm B). Live CD3+CD8+ CD19− CD56− cells were sorted from PBMCs. The TCR originated in a human donor with melanoma. Sequencing was performed on CD8+ T cells sorted from blood (inferred from file names), taken from a patient given nivolumab and ipilimumab in sequence.

The CDR3: CASEGLAGPEQYF. The CDR3 DNA follows: TGTGCCAGCGAGGGACTAGCGGGACCCGAGCAGTACTTC. J is TRBJ2-7 and V is TRBV2; TRBD2 matches at 13 bases. Germline V CDR1 and CDR2: SNHLY, FYNNEI. The trim removed 8 bases at V and 6 bases at J, leaving 4 bases unmatched. This CDR3 comprises 13 residues. The whole variable domain, filled in from reference TRBV2 and TRBJ2-7, reads EPEVTQTPSHQVTQMGQEVILRCVPISNHLYFYWYRQILGQKVEFLVSFYNNEISEKSEIFDDQFSVERPDGSNFTLKIRSTKLEDSAMYFCASEGLAGPEQYFGPGTRLTVT.